A single sample is the source of the 22 T cell receptor beta chains below, sequenced in a study of cytotoxic CD8 clonotypes in ibrutinib-treated CLL. TCRdb keeps only in-frame clones here, not all; method: immunoSEQ multiplex PCR. The table records 160,000 or so clones, 70% to 85% of them present only once. This specimen was PBMCs, taken after 12 months of ibrutinib treatment. These receptors all come from a human donor with chronic lymphocytic leukemia.

CDR3 amino acids: CASSQIDRGRDRETQYF. CDR3 in DNA: TGCGCCAGCAGCCAAATAGACAGGGGGCGCGATCGCGAGACCCAGTACTTC. The chain recombines TRBV4-1 with TRBJ2-5; 10 bases match TRBD1. The CDR3 sequence is 17 residues long. Trimming took 2 bases from V and 5 from J; bases not matched to a gene: 11. CDR1 is MGHRA, CDR2 YSYEKL, per germline.

The chain joins TRBV30 to TRBJ1-5; D gene uncertain. In germline, CDR1 is GTSNPN, CDR2 SVGIG (reference sequence). This CDR3 contains 14 residues. V lost 1 base and J 5 bases, leaving 12 bases between the germline ends. Here the CDR3 DNA reads TGTGCCTGGAGTGCCCTCACTACCGATCAGCCCCAGCATTTT. As protein: CAWSALTTDQPQHF.

The V and J genes are TRBV7-9 and TRBJ1-1; D gene uncertain. V was shortened by 3 bases and J by 5 bases, with 7 bases between the two germline ends. The length of the CDR3 is 12 residues. CDR1 and CDR2 from the germline V gene are SEHNR and FQNEAQ (reference sequence). CDR3 sequence reads: CASSLSQTEAFF. DNA of the CDR3: TGTGCCAGCAGCTTGAGTCAGACTGAAGCTTTCTTT.

The CDR3, as DNA: TGTGCCAGCAGCCAAGAATTGGGCGGGGTTCTCTACGAGCAGTACTTC. Translating gives CASSQELGGVLYEQYF. The chain carries TRBV4-2 and TRBJ2-7, with D possibly TRBD2 on 6 matching bases. Germline V gene lookup returns CDR1 LGHNA and CDR2 YNFKEQ. The V gene lost 0 bases and the J gene lost 3 bases, with 15 bases spanning the gap. The CDR3 is made up of 16 amino acids.

The chain has TRBV14 and TRBJ1-6; perhaps TRBD1 as D (5 bases). Germline loops: CDR1 SGHDN, CDR2 FVKESK. The V gene lost 4 bases and the J gene lost 11 bases, with 9 bases spanning the gap. The CDR3 runs 12 residues. The CDR3 coding sequence is TGTGCCAGCAGCCTGGGACCACCACCCCTCCACTTT. Its translation: CASSLGPPPLHF.

This clone occurred once. The chain combines TRBV7-2 with TRBJ2-5; 9 bases align to TRBD2. J gave up 5 bases and V 3 bases, and 7 bases lay outside the gene matches. Germline V CDR1 and CDR2: SGHTA, FQGNSA. The CDR3 extends over 15 amino acids. The CDR3 spells CASSFPIAGVETQYF. Written as DNA, the CDR3 is TGTGCCAGCAGCTTCCCTATAGCGGGAGTGGAGACCCAGTACTTC.

The rearrangement links TRBV5-5 to TRBJ2-7; D unresolved. There are 13 residues in the CDR3. Per the germline V gene, CDR1 is SGHKS and CDR2 is YYEKEE (reference sequence). With 0 bases removed from V and 3 bases from J, the gap between germline ends came to 7 bases. The CDR3 DNA is TGTGCCAGCAGCTTGGACAGTTACTACGAGCAGTACTTC. It yields the protein CASSLDSYYEQYF.

This clone was counted a few times. This chain connects TRBV5-1 to TRBJ2-3, with 7 bases aligning to TRBD2. Germline V lookup: CDR1 SGHRS, CDR2 YFSETQ. The CDR3 is 14 residues long. Trimming took 1 base from V and 3 from J; bases not matched to a gene: 2. The CDR3 sequence is CASSLRGGTDTQYF. In DNA, the CDR3 is TGCGCCAGCAGCTTGCGGGGAGGGACAGATACGCAGTATTTT.

J is TRBJ1-3 and V is TRBV7-2, with a weak D call TRBD1 (6 bases). The CDR3 totals 16 residues. Germline assignment: CDR1 SGHTA and CDR2 FQGNSA. Trimming pared 2 bases from V and 1 base from J, leaving 12 bases between. CDR3 sequence (DNA): TGTGCCAGCAGCTTAATTTGGGGGCTTTCTGGAAACACCATATATTTT. Amino acids: CASSLIWGLSGNTIYF.

The chain uses TRBV9 and TRBJ1-3, with D perhaps matching TRBD1 (5 bases). Deletions cut 6 bases from V and 0 bases from J, with 10 bases between. In germline, CDR1 is SGDLS, CDR2 YYNGEE. The CDR3 consists of 14 residues. In nucleotides, the CDR3 is TGTGCCAGCACCACAGGAGTCTCTGGAAACACCATATATTTT. The encoded protein is CASTTGVSGNTIYF.

The rearrangement joins TRBV9 to TRBJ1-1, with D uncertain. Per germline, CDR1 SGDLS and CDR2 YYNGEE. V was cut by 3 bases and J by 6 bases, with 9 bases left in between. The CDR3 contains 12 residues. CDR3 in DNA: TGTGCCAGCAGCGAGAGGAGAGCTGAAGCTTTCTTT. It encodes CASSERRAEAFF.

The chain links TRBV28 to TRBJ2-7; 7 bases match TRBD1. CDR3 length equals 16 residues. Germline values: CDR1 MDHEN, CDR2 SYDVKM. The V gene end was trimmed by 5 bases and the J gene end by 0 bases; junction bases not matched to a gene: 10. The DNA of the CDR3 is TGTGCCAGCAGTATGATCAGGGGGATAGGCTCCTACGAGCAGTACTTC. Translation gives CASSMIRGIGSYEQYF.

This clone was picked up one time. J is TRBJ2-3 and V is TRBV5-4; D ambiguous. V was clipped by 4 bases and J by 2 bases, with 14 bases between them. Germline V gene sequence: CDR1 SGHNT, CDR2 YYREEE (reference sequence). This CDR3 region has 15 residues. CDR3 in amino acids: CASSPPGPNTDTQYF. The CDR3 coding sequence is TGTGCCAGCAGCCCCCCCGGGCCTAACACAGATACGCAGTATTTT.

This rearrangement joins TRBV28 to TRBJ1-3; D not resolved. The CDR3 covers 14 residues. Germline CDR1 reads MDHEN; CDR2 reads SYDVKM. The ends were cut back, 3 bases at V and 0 bases at J, with 6 bases in the middle. CDR3 DNA sequence: TGTGCCAGCAGTTTGTCAAGCTCTGGAAACACCATATATTTT. Translation gives CASSLSSSGNTIYF.

The gene calls are TRBV19 and TRBJ2-7; D may be TRBD1 (6 bases). Germline V gives CDR1 LNHDA, CDR2 SQIVND (reference sequence). V lost 6 bases and J lost 1, with 13 bases in between. This CDR3 is built from 14 residues. The CDR3 bases are TGTGCCAGTAGCCAACAGGGTACTTCCTACGAGCAGTACTTC. Translation: CASSQQGTSYEQYF.

This sequence joins TRBV5-4 and TRBJ2-3; maybe TRBD2 (6 bases). Germline CDR1 reads SGHNT; CDR2 reads YYREEE (reference sequence). Deletions cut 1 base from V and 3 bases from J, with 12 bases between. This CDR3 has 15 residues. The CDR3 region has the DNA TGTGCCAGCAGCTTGAGGGCGGGAACGACAGATACGCAGTATTTT. Its protein is CASSLRAGTTDTQYF.

J is TRBJ1-4 and V is TRBV28, with D hard to call. The CDR3 is 14 residues long. Germline V lookup: CDR1 MDHEN, CDR2 SYDVKM. V was clipped by 11 bases and J by 7 bases, with 20 bases between them. The CDR3 DNA is TGTGCCTCGCGCGTGGTTAGGTGGACTGAAAAACTGTTTTTT. Its translation: CASRVVRWTEKLFF.

The chain combines TRBV28 with TRBJ2-7, with D perhaps being TRBD1 or TRBD2 (6 bases each). The germline CDR1 and CDR2 sequences are MDHEN and SYDVKM. Trimming removed 5 bases from V and 2 bases from J, with 16 bases in between. This CDR3 comprises 15 residues. This CDR3 reads CASSGGRGRTYEQYF. CDR3 coding DNA: TGTGCCAGCAGTGGTGGACGGGGGCGAACCTACGAGCAGTACTTC.

The chain is built from TRBV10-3 and TRBJ1-2, with no clear D. V was pared by 6 bases and J by 4 bases, with 6 bases between. The CDR3 runs to 11 residues. The V gene's germline CDR1 is ENHRY and CDR2 SYGVKD. CDR3 region: CAIRLTYGYTF. The CDR3 bases are TGTGCCATCAGGCTTACCTATGGCTACACCTTC.

V usage is TRBV2 and J usage is TRBJ1-5, with D unresolved. Germline V lookup: CDR1 SNHLY, CDR2 FYNNEI. The CDR3 contains 14 residues. Trimming stripped 2 bases from V and 6 bases from J, with 11 bases between. CDR3 protein: CASSERRVPQPQHF. The CDR3, as DNA: TGTGCCAGCAGTGAACGGCGGGTGCCTCAGCCCCAGCATTTT.

This chain links TRBV28 with TRBJ2-7; 7 nucleotides align to TRBD2. The CDR3 is made up of 13 amino acids. CDR1 and CDR2 (germline): MDHEN, SYDVKM. V lost 5 bases and J lost 4; bases outside the gene matches: 5. The CDR3 DNA is TGTGCCAGCAGTCAACTAGCGAGATACGAGCAGTACTTC. Translated, it gives CASSQLARYEQYF. Full variable domain (rest looked up from reference TRBV28 and TRBJ2-7): DVKVTQSSRYLVKRTGEKVFLECVQDMDHENMFWYRQDPGLGLRLIYFSYDVKMKEKGDIPEGYSVSREKKERFSLILESASTNQTSMYLCASSQLARYEQYFGPGTRLTVT.

Concerning this clone: Other nucleotide sequences from this sample produce the same CDR3. DNA for the CDR3: TGTGCCAGCAGTTCGGCGAACACCGGGGAGCTGTTTTTT. Encoded protein: CASSSANTGELFF. The chain recombines TRBV27 with TRBJ2-2; D gene unclear. The CDR3 loop spans 13 amino acids. CDR1 and CDR2 (germline): MNHEY, SMNVEV (reference sequence). V was shortened by 4 bases and J by 0 bases, with 3 bases between the two germline ends.